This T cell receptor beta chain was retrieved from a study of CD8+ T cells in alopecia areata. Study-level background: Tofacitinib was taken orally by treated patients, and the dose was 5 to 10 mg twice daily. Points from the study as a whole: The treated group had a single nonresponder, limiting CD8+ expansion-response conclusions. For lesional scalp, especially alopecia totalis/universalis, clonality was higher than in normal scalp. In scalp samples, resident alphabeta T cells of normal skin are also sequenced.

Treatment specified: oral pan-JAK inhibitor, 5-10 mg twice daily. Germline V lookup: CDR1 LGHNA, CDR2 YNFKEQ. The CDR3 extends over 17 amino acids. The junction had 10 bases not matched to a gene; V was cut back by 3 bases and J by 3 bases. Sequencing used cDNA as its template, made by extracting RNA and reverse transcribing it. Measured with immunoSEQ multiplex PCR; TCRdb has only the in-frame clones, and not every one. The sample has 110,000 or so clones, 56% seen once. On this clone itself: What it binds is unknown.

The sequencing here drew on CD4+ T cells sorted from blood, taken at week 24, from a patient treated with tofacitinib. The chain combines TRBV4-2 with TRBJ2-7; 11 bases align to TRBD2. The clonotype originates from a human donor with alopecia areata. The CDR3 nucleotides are TGTGCCAGCAGCCACCCGCCTAGCGGGGGGCGATTCTACGAGCAGTACTTC. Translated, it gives CASSHPPSGGRFYEQYF.